This T cell receptor (beta chain) is from a study of regulatory T cells in long-lasting Graves disease. Study-level information: Positivity for TSH receptor antibodies plus over 5 years of antithyroid drugs meant persistent Graves' disease.

Study-wide findings and caveats: Comparison showed that persistent patients shared more public clonotypes (2,741) than new patients (966). TRBV28, TRBJ1-2 and TRBJ2-5 emerged as the favored segments in persistent disease.

Building the TCR beta libraries relied on iRepertoire HTBI primers, and CDR3 regions underwent Arm-PCR. TCRdb re-derived calls from the multiplex PCR reads in MiXCR, one entry per CDR3 protein. This table has approximately 360,000 distinct CDR3 sequences, around 23% appearing once. Germline loops: CDR1 WSHSY, CDR2 SAAADI. V was pared by 1 base and J by 7 bases, with 10 bases between. The CDR3 covers 14 residues. Time point specified: persistent/refractory GD, antithyroid drugs over 5 years with positive TRAb. Generation of the TCR library employed RNA extracted from PBMCs. Graves' disease was diagnosed by American Thyroid Association guidelines. This clonotype has more than one count but fewer than ten. Its antigen remains unidentified.

This material consisted of peripheral blood mononuclear cells (PBMCs), taken when the disease was refractory, from a patient treated with antithyroid drugs. The V and J genes are TRBV10-2 and TRBJ1-4; D is ambiguous. The sequence derives from a woman in her forties with Graves disease. CDR3 region: CASSELTVAEKLFF. Written as DNA, the CDR3 is TGCGCCAGCAGTGAGTTGACGGTAGCTGAAAAACTGTTTTTT.